Listed below are T cell receptor beta chains from one sample, sequenced in a study of shared clonotypes between healthy human individuals. Repertoires were generated with immunoSEQ multiplex PCR, while TCRdb's copy carries only in-frame clones and drops some. The table includes roughly 500,000 clones, 90% to 96% detected once. Input material: naive CD4+ T cells sorted from blood. These receptors originate from a woman aged 30 to 39 in good health. Each CDR3 is given with its conserved first and last residue. A D gene is named only where the DNA matches it firmly. The size of a clone is reported for some rows only, either as once, few or many, or as a class for expanded clones.

TRBV28	-	-	TRBJ2-7	CASSLTPGYEQYF	TGTGCCAGCAGTTTAACCCCAGGCTACGAGCAGTACTTC
TRBV19	-	-	TRBJ2-7	CASSSFYEQYF	TGTGCCAGTAGTAGTTTCTACGAGCAGTACTTC
TRBV7-9	-	TRBD1	TRBJ2-6	CASSKMTGSITGANVLTF	TGTGCCAGCAGCAAAATGACAGGGAGTATTACTGGGGCCAACGTCCTGACTTTC
TRBV29-1	-	TRBD2	TRBJ2-3	CSVGAPGGLTQYF	TGCAGCGTTGGGGCCCCGGGAGGCCTCACGCAGTATTTT
TRBV5-4	-	-	TRBJ1-1	CASSFHGGSTEAFF	TGTGCCAGCAGCTTTCATGGAGGCAGCACTGAAGCTTTCTTT
TRBV28	-	-	TRBJ1-1	CASPPRGTRRVNTEAFF	TGTGCCAGCCCCCCCCGCGGGACGCGGAGGGTGAACACTGAAGCTTTCTTT
TRBV28	-	-	TRBJ1-5	CASSFIAPVLLQPQHF	TGTGCCAGCAGTTTTATTGCCCCTGTCCTGCTTCAGCCCCAGCATTTT
TRBV28	-	-	TRBJ2-7	CASSFRFEVGAHDEQYF	TGTGCCAGCAGTTTTAGGTTTGAGGTGGGGGCCCACGACGAGCAGTACTTC
TRBV5-4	-	TRBD2	TRBJ2-1	CASSLAGGPDEQFF	TGTGCCAGCAGCTTGGCGGGAGGGCCCGATGAGCAGTTCTTC
TRBV30	once	-	TRBJ2-1	CAWSRQDRGEQFF	TGTGCCTGGAGTCGGCAGGACCGAGGTGAGCAGTTCTTC
TRBV5-1	-	TRBD2	TRBJ2-4	CASSSELAGGRHIQYF	TGCGCCAGCAGCTCCGAACTAGCGGGAGGGAGGCACATTCAGTACTTC
TRBV6-1	few	TRBD2	TRBJ2-7	CATHIQTSSGEQYF	TGTGCCACCCACATACAGACTAGCTCCGGGGAGCAGTACTTC
TRBV7-8	-	-	TRBJ2-7	CASSYPRQEFPIEQYF	TGTGCCAGCAGCTACCCGAGACAGGAGTTCCCTATTGAGCAGTACTTC
TRBV27	-	-	TRBJ2-7	CASSSRPGVREQYF	TGTGCCAGCAGTTCACGGCCGGGGGTGCGCGAGCAGTACTTC
TRBV12-5	-	-	TRBJ2-1	CASGRYNEQFF	TGTGCTAGTGGACGATACAATGAGCAGTTCTTC
TRBV27	-	-	TRBJ1-2	CASKSGAYGYTF	TGTGCCAGCAAGTCCGGGGCCTATGGCTACACCTTC